The 27 T cell receptor beta chains in this list originate from one sample, sequenced in a study of identical twins. TCRdb redid the calling of the 5' RACE reads with MiXCR, one entry per CDR3 protein. The sample holds some 500,000 distinct CDR3 sequences; more than 9% are singletons and the top ten take around 3%. This sample was shared with a second study, whose subject was yellow fever vaccine responses in identical twins.

The sample comprised PBMCs. These receptor sequences come from a woman between 18 and 29 years old in good health.

A few counts support this clonotype. Germline and junction disagree at one end, which may indicate a read error. The chain couples TRBV20-1 to TRBJ2-7, with 12 positions matching TRBD2. From germline, CDR1 is DFQATT and CDR2 SNEGSKA (reference sequence). This CDR3 is built from 15 residues. The CDR3 reads CSARGLAGSSYEQYF. Written as DNA, the CDR3 is TGCAGTGCGAGAGGACTAGCGGGGTCCTCCTACGAGCAGTACTTC.

The chain has TRBV6-5 and TRBJ2-2; D may correspond to TRBD1 or TRBD2 (6 bases each). CDR3 length: 16 residues. The ends were cut back, 0 bases at V and 5 bases at J, with 13 bases in the middle. The germline gives CDR1 MNHEY, CDR2 SVGAGI. The CDR3 protein is CASSYSSSGATGELFF. DNA for the CDR3: TGTGCCAGCAGTTACTCGTCGTCGGGGGCTACCGGGGAGCTGTTTTTT.

This clonotype was recorded many times. This chain uses TRBV7-9 with TRBJ2-7; D gene unclear. From germline, CDR1 is SEHNR and CDR2 FQNEAQ (reference sequence). The V end was cut by 5 bases, the J end by 2 bases, with 7 bases between. This CDR3 is built from 12 residues. This CDR3 is CASSHPAYEQYF. The CDR3 DNA follows: TGTGCCAGCAGCCACCCCGCCTACGAGCAGTACTTC. The full variable domain, completed using reference TRBV7-9 and TRBJ2-7, is DTGVSQNPRHKITKRGQNVTFRCDPISEHNRLYWYRQTLGQGPEFLTYFQNEAQLEKSRLLSDRFSAERPKGSFSTLEIQRTEQGDSAMYLCASSHPAYEQYFGPGTRLTVT.

This clonotype was seen at least ten times. The rearrangement joins TRBV3-1 to TRBJ2-5; D is uncertain. This CDR3 region has 12 residues. Trimming pared 3 bases from V and 4 bases from J, leaving 6 bases between. The germline V gene has CDR1 LGHDT and CDR2 YNNKEL (reference sequence). The chain's CDR3 is CASSHFGETQYF. As DNA, the CDR3 is TGTGCCAGCAGCCATTTTGGAGAGACCCAGTACTTC.

This clonotype was recorded at least ten times. This sequence joins TRBV7-2 and TRBJ2-7; TRBD2 agrees at 14 bases. The germline gives CDR1 SGHTA, CDR2 FQGNSA. CDR3 length: 15 amino acids. J gave up 4 bases and V 4 bases, and 3 bases lay outside the gene matches. CDR3 in amino acids: CASSWGTSGSYEQYF. CDR3 in DNA: TGTGCCAGCAGCTGGGGGACTAGCGGGAGTTACGAGCAGTACTTC. Drawing the rest from reference TRBV7-2 and TRBJ2-7, the complete variable domain is GAGVSQSPSNKVTEKGKDVELRCDPISGHTALYWYRQSLGQGLEFLIYFQGNSAPDKSGLPSDRFSAERTGGSVSTLTIQRTQQEDSAVYLCASSWGTSGSYEQYFGPGTRLTVT.

The chain has TRBV7-6 and TRBJ2-7; 7 positions match TRBD1. This CDR3 is built from 16 residues. J gave up 0 bases and V 2 bases, and 7 bases lay outside the gene matches. Germline V gives CDR1 SGHVS, CDR2 FNYEAQ. The CDR3 spells CASSLYAGTVSYEQYF. For the CDR3, the DNA is TGTGCCAGCAGCTTATATGCCGGGACAGTCTCCTACGAGCAGTACTTC.

This clonotype came up a few times. V and J are TRBV7-9 and TRBJ2-1, with TRBD2 matching over 7 bases. The CDR3 is made up of 15 amino acids. J lost 4 bases, V lost 5 bases, and 8 bases had no gene match. CDR1 and CDR2 from the germline V gene are SEHNR and FQNEAQ (reference sequence). The CDR3 region is CASSRAGVLYNEQFF. DNA for the CDR3: TGTGCCAGCAGCCGTGCGGGGGTTTTGTACAATGAGCAGTTCTTC.

The chain is built from TRBV3-1 and TRBJ2-2, with D perhaps TRBD1 (5 bases). The germline CDR1 and CDR2 sequences are LGHDT and YNNKEL (reference sequence). The CDR3 spans 14 residues. Trimming took off 7 bases at V and 2 bases at J, with 11 bases between the two ends. The CDR3 sequence: CASKGQANTGELFF. In DNA, the CDR3 is TGTGCCAGCAAGGGGCAGGCAAACACCGGGGAGCTGTTTTTT.

This clonotype has a handful of counts. This chain joins TRBV6-1 and TRBJ2-7; 13 nucleotides align to TRBD2. The CDR3 is 15 residues long. Germline V lookup: CDR1 MNHNS, CDR2 SASEGT. The J segment lost 3 bases and the V segment lost 9 bases, leaving 8 bases of the junction unmatched. CDR3 region: CASRLAGGQIYEQYF. CDR3 coding DNA: TGTGCCAGTAGACTAGCGGGAGGACAAATCTACGAGCAGTACTTC.

The rearrangement uses TRBV3-1 and TRBJ1-5; D gene ambiguous. V was pared by 2 bases and J by 5 bases, with 10 bases between. The V gene's germline CDR1 is LGHDT and CDR2 YNNKEL (reference sequence). The CDR3 has 14 residues. The CDR3 DNA is TGTGCCAGCAGCCAACGTGGAGGGTATCAGCCCCAGCATTTT. Translating gives CASSQRGGYQPQHF.

The J gene is TRBJ2-5, the V gene TRBV14; a possible D gene is TRBD2 (5 bases). V dropped 5 bases and J dropped 3 bases, with 16 bases sitting between them. Looked up from germline, CDR1 is SGHDN and CDR2 is FVKESK. There are 15 residues in the CDR3. CDR3: CASSSFGGLEETQYF. CDR3 DNA sequence: TGTGCCAGCAGCTCCTTTGGCGGGCTTGAAGAGACCCAGTACTTC.

This clonotype was counted between two and nine times. The chain employs TRBV7-6 and TRBJ1-3; the D is unclear. The CDR3 runs 16 residues. Trimming took off 1 base at V and 0 bases at J, with 10 bases between the two ends. CDR1 and CDR2 from the germline V gene are SGHVS and FNYEAQ. CDR3 sequence (DNA): TGTGCCAGCAGCTTAGTACAGTCCTTCTCTGGAAACACCATATATTTT. This encodes CASSLVQSFSGNTIYF.

This clonotype showed up just a few times. The chain uses TRBV28 and TRBJ2-3; maybe TRBD1 (5 bases). The CDR3 is made up of 13 amino acids. CDR1 MDHEN and CDR2 SYDVKM come from the germline V gene. The V and J ends lost 7 bases and 6 bases respectively, with 14 bases between them. The CDR3 sequence is CASNGQPADTQYF. CDR3 bases: TGTGCCAGCAACGGACAACCGGCGGATACGCAGTATTTT.

In its sample, this clonotype was seen a few times. The genes are TRBV24-1 and TRBJ1-5; D gene uncertain. The CDR3 consists of 13 residues. Trimming stripped 9 bases from V and 4 bases from J, with 12 bases between. Germline-derived CDR1 and CDR2 are KGHDR and SFDVKD. The DNA for the CDR3 is TGTGCCACCCGGCGTTATCTTAATCAGCCCCAGCATTTT. Translating it yields CATRRYLNQPQHF.

This clonotype was recorded a few times. The genes are TRBV4-3 and TRBJ1-2; 10 bases fit TRBD1. Losses at the gene ends were 5 bases for V and 4 bases for J; bases not matched to a gene: 10. This CDR3 spans 16 amino acids. Germline loops: CDR1 LGHNA, CDR2 YSLEER. The CDR3 spells CASSSADRGQTYGYTF. CDR3 DNA: TGCGCCAGCAGCTCCGCAGACAGGGGGCAGACCTATGGCTACACCTTC.

This clonotype showed up many times. V gene TRBV20-1 combines with J gene TRBJ2-5; maybe TRBD2 (7 bases). Between the trimmed V and J ends, which lost 0 bases and 5 bases, there was a span of 16 bases. Germline V CDR1 and CDR2: DFQATT, SNEGSKA (reference sequence). CDR3 length equals 15 residues. CDR3: CSARDFRGALETQYF. CDR3 nucleotide sequence: TGCAGTGCTAGAGATTTCCGGGGGGCTTTGGAGACCCAGTACTTC.

The chain recombines TRBV14 with TRBJ2-7; D is ambiguous. This CDR3 is built from 14 residues. The V end lost 0 bases, the J end lost 3 bases, and 9 bases lay between the germline ends. Germline V CDR1 and CDR2: SGHDN, FVKESK. CDR3 bases: TGTGCCAGCAGCCAAGACAACGGCTACTACGAGCAGTACTTC. Protein product: CASSQDNGYYEQYF.

The gene calls are TRBV20-1 and TRBJ2-7; D is unresolved. The germline CDR1 and CDR2 sequences are DFQATT and SNEGSKA (reference sequence). This CDR3 spans 13 amino acids. Trimming cost V 5 bases and J 3 bases, with 14 bases left between them. CDR3 in DNA: TGCAGTGCTTCCCCAGGTGGTGGCTACGAGCAGTACTTC. As protein: CSASPGGGYEQYF.

The chain joins TRBV20-1 to TRBJ2-1; D might be TRBD2 (6 bases). Trimming took 6 bases from V and 2 from J, leaving 17 bases between them. CDR3 length: 15 amino acids. Germline V gene lookup returns CDR1 DFQATT and CDR2 SNEGSKA (reference sequence). The DNA of the CDR3 is TGCAGTGCCAGATTTTTGTCGGGGGCCTACAATGAGCAGTTCTTC. It is translated as CSARFLSGAYNEQFF.

V is TRBV4-3 and J is TRBJ1-2, with D perhaps matching TRBD1 (5 bases). The V end was cut by 0 bases, the J end by 6 bases, with 11 bases between. The CDR3 is 14 amino acids. Germline V CDR1 and CDR2: LGHNA, YSLEER. CDR3 amino acids: CASSQEPRVDGYTF. The DNA of the CDR3 is TGCGCCAGCAGCCAAGAACCCAGGGTGGATGGCTACACCTTC.

The genes are TRBV12-3 or TRBV12-4 and TRBJ1-6; D uncertain. CDR3 length: 14 residues. With 1 base removed from V and 5 bases from J, the gap between germline ends came to 6 bases. This CDR3 is CASSLGADNSPLHF. In nucleotides, the CDR3 is TGTGCCAGCAGTTTAGGAGCCGATAATTCACCCCTCCACTTT.

This clonotype was recorded at least ten times. The chain joins TRBV12-3 or TRBV12-4 to TRBJ2-5; tentatively, D is TRBD2 (5 bases). The length of the CDR3 is 14 residues. V lost 6 bases to trimming and J lost 5 bases, with 16 bases between them. The CDR3 DNA is TGTGCCAGCAGATTTACGGGGTTCTCGGAGACCCAGTACTTC. Its translation: CASRFTGFSETQYF.

At least ten counts were recorded for this clonotype. This chain uses TRBV5-1 with TRBJ2-3; D possibly corresponds to TRBD1 (6 bases). The CDR3 spans 12 residues. Per the germline V gene, CDR1 is SGHRS and CDR2 is YFSETQ. Trimming pared 8 bases from V and 3 bases from J, leaving 10 bases between. CDR3 region: CASNQGTDTQYF. The CDR3 DNA reads as TGCGCCAGTAACCAGGGGACAGATACGCAGTATTTT.

This clonotype was counted at least ten times. This chain connects TRBV5-6 to TRBJ2-5, with 7 bases matching TRBD1. V dropped 4 bases and J dropped 5; count of bases not matched to a gene: 8. CDR1 and CDR2 (germline): SGHDT, YYEEEE. The CDR3 is 14 amino acids. Here the CDR3 reads CASSRGQYEETQYF. The CDR3 coding sequence is TGTGCCAGCAGCAGGGGACAGTACGAGGAGACCCAGTACTTC. Together with reference TRBV5-6 and TRBJ2-5, the CDR3 gives the full variable domain: DAGVTQSPTHLIKTRGQQVTLRCSPKSGHDTVSWYQQALGQGPQFIFQYYEEEERQRGNFPDRFSGHQFPNYSSELNVNALLLGDSALYLCASSRGQYEETQYFGPGTRLLVL.

V and J are TRBV4-3 and TRBJ2-3; 12 bases map to TRBD2. The CDR3 length is 20 residues. With V trimmed by 1 base and J by 1 base, 12 bases remained unmatched. Germline V gene sequence: CDR1 LGHNA, CDR2 YSLEER. The CDR3: CASSQGRLAGGPIGTDTQYF. The CDR3 nucleotides read TGCGCCAGCAGCCAAGGCCGGCTAGCGGGAGGGCCGATAGGCACAGATACGCAGTATTTT.

This clonotype was observed a few times. The chain links TRBV5-1 to TRBJ1-4, with TRBD1 as a possible D gene (6 bases). The CDR3 covers 13 residues. The V end was cut by 3 bases, the J end by 5 bases, with 8 bases between. Germline V gene lookup returns CDR1 SGHRS and CDR2 YFSETQ. CDR3: CASSYRVNEKLFF. CDR3 DNA: TGCGCCAGCAGCTACAGGGTAAATGAAAAACTGTTTTTT.

This rearrangement joins TRBV5-1 to TRBJ2-7; a possible D gene is TRBD2 (5 bases). This CDR3 is 14 amino acids long. The germline V and J ends were trimmed by 5 bases and 6 bases, with 18 bases remaining between them. Per germline, CDR1 SGHRS and CDR2 YFSETQ. The CDR3 sequence: CASSLIGAGGEQYF. DNA for the CDR3: TGCGCCAGCAGTTTGATAGGTGCGGGCGGCGAGCAGTACTTC. The variable domain in full, with the rest retrieved from reference TRBV5-1 and TRBJ2-7, is KAGVTQTPRYLIKTRGQQVTLSCSPISGHRSVSWYQQTPGQGLQFLFEYFSETQRNKGNFPGRFSGRQFSNSRSEMNVSTLELGDSALYLCASSLIGAGGEQYFGPGTRLTVT.